Listed here are 21 T cell receptor beta chains from one sample, sequenced in a study of shared clonotypes between healthy human individuals. Libraries were prepared by immunoSEQ multiplex PCR; TCRdb keeps only in-frame clonotypes and omits some of them. The table shows 2 million to 2.5 million clones, with approximately 96% occurring only once. Sequencing was performed on naive CD4+ T cells sorted from blood. Sample subset: CD45RA+ positively selected. All receptors come from a man aged 18 to 29 in good health.

The V and J genes are TRBV10-2 and TRBJ2-1, with 7 bases lining up with TRBD2. V shed 0 bases and J 5 bases; nucleotides not matched to a gene: 4. Germline CDR1 is WSHSY and CDR2 is SAAADI. The CDR3 runs 15 residues. In DNA, the CDR3 is TGCGCCAGCAGTGAGTCCCTAGCGGCCCACAATGAGCAGTTCTTC. Its protein product is CASSESLAAHNEQFF.

The CDR3 DNA reads TGTGCCAGCAGTGAAGTGGGGCTACTAGCGGGGGCCAGCACAGATACGCAGTATTTT. It specifies CASSEVGLLAGASTDTQYF. V usage is TRBV2 and J usage is TRBJ2-3; 11 nucleotides align to TRBD2. J was trimmed by 0 bases and V by 1 base; bases with no gene match: 9. The CDR3 covers 19 residues. From germline, CDR1 is SNHLY and CDR2 FYNNEI. The full variable domain, in which reference TRBV2 and TRBJ2-3 provide the parts outside the CDR3, is EPEVTQTPSHQVTQMGQEVILRCVPISNHLYFYWYRQILGQKVEFLVSFYNNEISEKSEIFDDQFSVERPDGSNFTLKIRSTKLEDSAMYFCASSEVGLLAGASTDTQYFGPGTRLTVL.

The chain recombines TRBV29-1 with TRBJ2-3, with D hard to call. The CDR3 extends over 13 amino acids. The V gene's germline CDR1 is SQVTM and CDR2 ANQGSEA. Between the trimmed V and J ends, which lost 3 bases and 2 bases, there was a span of 9 bases. The CDR3 coding sequence is TGCAGCGTTGATGTGGCCTACACAGATACGCAGTATTTT. This codes for CSVDVAYTDTQYF.

Regarding this clone: The sample holds other DNA sequences that translate to the same CDR3. The rearrangement links TRBV10-3 to TRBJ2-7; D is possibly TRBD1 or TRBD2 (6 bases each). V lost 3 bases and J 6 bases, leaving 12 bases between the germline ends. This CDR3 contains 13 residues. Germline CDR1 ENHRY, CDR2 SYGVKD. CDR3 sequence: CAISEGGPGEQYF. CDR3 nucleotide sequence: TGTGCCATCAGTGAAGGGGGGCCCGGCGAGCAGTACTTC.

About this clone itself: The sample holds other DNA sequences that translate to the same CDR3. The genes are TRBV9 and TRBJ1-4, with D possibly matching TRBD1 (6 bases). Germline loops: CDR1 SGDLS, CDR2 YYNGEE. The CDR3 has 16 amino acids. Trimming pared 0 bases from V and 0 bases from J, leaving 9 bases between. The CDR3 is CASSVGRGATNEKLFF. CDR3 sequence (DNA): TGTGCCAGCAGCGTAGGCAGGGGCGCAACTAATGAAAAACTGTTTTTT. The full variable domain, with the rest looked up from reference TRBV9 and TRBJ1-4, is DSGVTQTPKHLITATGQRVTLRCSPRSGDLSVYWYQQSLDQGLQFLIQYYNGEERAKGNILERFSAQQFPDLHSELNLSSLELGDSALYFCASSVGRGATNEKLFFGSGTQLSVL.

In nucleotides, the CDR3 is TGCGCCAGCAGCCGAGACAGTCTTCCCGAGCAGTACTTC. Amino acid sequence: CASSRDSLPEQYF. The V gene is TRBV5-1, the J gene TRBJ2-7, with D maybe TRBD1 (5 bases). The CDR3 has 13 amino acids. Germline CDR1 is SGHRS and CDR2 is YFSETQ. Trimming left V 4 bases short and J 6 bases short, with 14 bases between.

This chain uses TRBV10-3 with TRBJ2-7; D is unclear. The CDR3 contains 14 residues. Germline values: CDR1 ENHRY, CDR2 SYGVKD. V was trimmed by 3 bases and J by 5 bases, leaving 14 bases between them. CDR3 DNA sequence: TGTGCCATCAGTGACCTAGAGGATGGGGACGAGCAGTACTTC. As protein: CAISDLEDGDEQYF.

This chain joins TRBV7-8 and TRBJ2-2; 7 nucleotides match TRBD1. J gave up 6 bases and V 6 bases, and 4 bases lay outside the gene matches. This CDR3 region has 13 residues. Germline CDR1 reads SGHVS; CDR2 reads FQNEAQ. The CDR3 DNA follows: TGTGCCAGCAGTATGAGGGGGCCCGGGGAGCTGTTTTTT. This gives the protein CASSMRGPGELFF.

CDR3 loop: CSGSTGPEAFF. CDR3 nucleotide sequence: TGCAGCGGATCGACAGGCCCTGAAGCTTTCTTT. The chain recombines TRBV29-1 with TRBJ1-1, with D tentatively TRBD1 (6 bases). The germline CDR1 and CDR2 sequences are SQVTM and ANQGSEA. This CDR3 comprises 11 residues. The V end lost 7 bases, the J end lost 6 bases, and 12 bases lay between the germline ends.

CDR3: CAWTQTGGRYEQYF. The CDR3, as DNA: TGTGCCTGGACCCAGACAGGGGGCCGCTACGAGCAGTACTTC. The chain has TRBV30 and TRBJ2-7; 10 nucleotides match TRBD1. CDR3 length equals 14 residues. Germline V gives CDR1 GTSNPN, CDR2 SVGIG (reference sequence). With V trimmed by 4 bases and J by 3 bases, 6 bases remained unmatched.

This chain connects TRBV9 to TRBJ1-1; a possible D gene is TRBD1 (5 bases). CDR3 length equals 14 residues. Germline CDR1 SGDLS, CDR2 YYNGEE. Trimming shortened V by 4 bases and J by 5 bases, and 15 bases separated the two germline ends. The CDR3 coding sequence is TGTGCCAGCAGCTGGGACGGGAGAAGGACTGAAGCTTTCTTT. It translates to CASSWDGRRTEAFF.

The rearrangement joins TRBV29-1 to TRBJ2-2; 7 nucleotides match TRBD1. Trimming removed 4 bases from V and 7 bases from J; junction bases left unmatched: 3. The CDR3 has 12 residues. Germline loops: CDR1 SQVTM, CDR2 ANQGSEA. CDR3 sequence: CSVGQGSGELFF. CDR3 coding DNA: TGCAGCGTTGGACAGGGTAGCGGGGAGCTGTTTTTT.

Regarding this clone: Other DNA sequences in the same sample also yield this CDR3. V is TRBV5-1 and J is TRBJ2-3, with TRBD1 as a possible D gene (6 bases). V lost 0 bases to trimming and J lost 3 bases, with 14 bases between them. The CDR3 totals 16 residues. From germline, CDR1 is SGHRS and CDR2 YFSETQ. CDR3 residues: CASSLAGGAVTDTQYF. The CDR3 DNA reads as TGCGCCAGCAGCTTGGCTGGGGGCGCCGTAACAGATACGCAGTATTTT.

J is TRBJ1-1 and V is TRBV6-1; 8 bases are shared with TRBD1. This CDR3 is built from 15 residues. Germline CDR1 and CDR2: MNHNS and SASEGT. Trimming at V came to 10 bases and at J to 2 bases, leaving 12 bases not matched to a gene. CDR3 coding DNA: TGTGCCATCCAAGGACAGGGTCCTTTTAACACTGAAGCTTTCTTT. Amino acids: CAIQGQGPFNTEAFF.

The chain has TRBV5-1 and TRBJ2-1; D is unresolved. Germline lookup yields CDR1 SGHRS and CDR2 YFSETQ. The CDR3 consists of 15 residues. Trimming cost V 0 bases and J 4 bases, with 11 bases left between them. DNA for the CDR3: TGCGCCAGCAGCTTGGAAAGGACCCAATACAATGAGCAGTTCTTC. It encodes CASSLERTQYNEQFF.

The genes are TRBV4-1 and TRBJ2-7, with TRBD2 matching 12 bases. The J segment lost 6 bases and the V segment lost 1 base, leaving 4 bases of the junction unmatched. The CDR3 spans 15 residues. The germline gives CDR1 MGHRA, CDR2 YSYEKL. For the CDR3, the DNA is TGCGCCAGCAGCCAAGCTGGACTAGCGGGAATCGAGCAGTACTTC. Residues: CASSQAGLAGIEQYF.

The chain couples TRBV21-1 to TRBJ1-2; TRBD1 was called by the table and not checked on the DNA. TRBV21-1 is tagged as a pseudogene. This CDR3 is built from 15 residues. The CDR3 nucleotides are TGTGCCGCATCATGCCCCTCAGGGTTTTCGGATGGCTACACCTTC. Residues: CAASCPSGFSDGYTF.

This clone was detected once. The chain joins TRBV5-1 to TRBJ2-5, with no clear D. The V gene lost 4 bases and the J gene lost 2 bases, with 9 bases spanning the gap. The CDR3 extends over 13 amino acids. Germline-derived CDR1 and CDR2 are SGHRS and YFSETQ. The chain's CDR3 is CASSPPAQETQYF. The CDR3 DNA follows: TGCGCCAGCAGCCCTCCGGCGCAAGAGACCCAGTACTTC.

The J gene is TRBJ1-1, the V gene TRBV2; possibly TRBD1 for D (6 bases). This CDR3 is 15 amino acids long. Trimming cost V 8 bases and J 0 bases, with 16 bases left between them. Germline CDR1 SNHLY, CDR2 FYNNEI. Here the CDR3 DNA reads TGTGCCAGCCTCCCGGTAGCAGGGGTGAACACTGAAGCTTTCTTT. Protein sequence: CASLPVAGVNTEAFF.

The V and J genes are TRBV2 and TRBJ2-7, with 8 bases that match TRBD1. The germline CDR1 and CDR2 sequences are SNHLY and FYNNEI. This CDR3 has 14 residues. The V and J ends lost 7 bases and 6 bases, in that order; junction bases with no gene match: 11. The DNA of the CDR3 is TGTGCCAGCACCCTGGACAGGGCTGTGGGCGAGCAGTACTTC. Protein sequence: CASTLDRAVGEQYF.

The chain uses TRBV30 and TRBJ1-2, with D maybe TRBD1 (5 bases). Between the trimmed V and J ends, which lost 4 bases and 7 bases, there was a span of 10 bases. CDR1 and CDR2 (germline): GTSNPN, SVGIG (reference sequence). The CDR3 consists of 11 residues. CDR3 sequence (DNA): TGTGCCTGGACACGGACAACTGGCTACACCTTC. Its translation is CAWTRTTGYTF.